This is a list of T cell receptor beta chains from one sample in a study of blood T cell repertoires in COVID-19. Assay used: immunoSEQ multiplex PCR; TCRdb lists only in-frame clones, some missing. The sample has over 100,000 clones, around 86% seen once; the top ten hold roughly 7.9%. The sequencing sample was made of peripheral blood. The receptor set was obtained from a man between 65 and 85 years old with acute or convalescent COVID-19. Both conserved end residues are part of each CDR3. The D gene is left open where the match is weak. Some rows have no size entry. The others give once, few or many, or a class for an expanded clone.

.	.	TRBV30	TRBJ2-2	CAWSVRGLPTAGELFF	TGTGCCTGGAGTGTACGAGGCCTACCCACCGCCGGGGAGCTGTTTTTT
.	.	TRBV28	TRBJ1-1	CASTLTGVGTEAFF	TGTGCCAGCACCCTAACCGGGGTAGGGACTGAAGCTTTCTTT
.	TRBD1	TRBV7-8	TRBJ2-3	CASSNEGQTTDTQYF	TGTGCCAGCAGCAACGAGGGACAGACCACAGATACGCAGTATTTT
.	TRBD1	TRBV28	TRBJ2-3	CASRDSLTDTQYF	TGTGCCAGCCGGGACAGCCTCACAGATACGCAGTATTTT
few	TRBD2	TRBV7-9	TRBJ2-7	CASSPRTSEQYF	TGTGCCAGCAGCCCTAGGACTAGCGAGCAGTACTTC
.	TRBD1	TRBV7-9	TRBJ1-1	CASRRPGTDSEAFF	TGTGCCAGCAGACGACCAGGGACAGACTCTGAAGCTTTCTTT
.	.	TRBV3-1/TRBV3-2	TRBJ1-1	CASSRAGNTEAFF	TGTGCCAGCAGCCGCGCAGGGAACACTGAAGCTTTCTTT
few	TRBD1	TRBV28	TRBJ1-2	CASSLWGQGTSRGGYTF	TGTGCCAGCAGTTTATGGGGACAGGGTACCTCAAGGGGTGGCTACACCTTC
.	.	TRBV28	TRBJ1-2	CASSFGGGWMGGYTF	TGTGCCAGCAGTTTCGGGGGGGGCTGGATGGGAGGCTACACCTTC
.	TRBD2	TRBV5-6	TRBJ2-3	CASSPPGAGGNTQYF	TGTGCCAGCAGCCCGCCGGGGGCGGGAGGCAATACGCAGTATTTT
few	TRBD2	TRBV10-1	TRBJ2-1	CASSTSGTRANEQFF	TGCGCCAGCAGTACCAGTGGGACTAGGGCCAATGAGCAGTTCTTC
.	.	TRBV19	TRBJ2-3	CASSTLLTSDTQYF	TGTGCCAGTAGTACCCTCCTGACTTCGGATACGCAGTATTTT
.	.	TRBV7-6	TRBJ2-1	CASSTQQGSQQFF	TGTGCCAGCAGCACCCAACAGGGTAGTCAGCAGTTCTTC
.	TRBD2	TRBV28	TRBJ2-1	CASSSSGRVEDEQFF	TGTGCCAGCAGTTCAAGCGGGAGGGTAGAGGATGAGCAGTTCTTC
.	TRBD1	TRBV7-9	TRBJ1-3	CASSLAVTGGRTGNTIYF	TGTGCCAGCAGCTTAGCCGTAACAGGGGGACGGACTGGAAACACCATATATTTT
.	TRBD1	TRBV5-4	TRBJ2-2	CASSPDPNRGNTGELFF	TGTGCCAGCAGCCCTGATCCCAACAGGGGGAACACCGGGGAGCTGTTTTTT
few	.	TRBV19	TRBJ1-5	CASTPGTYSNQPQHF	TGTGCCAGTACCCCAGGGACTTATAGCAATCAGCCCCAGCATTTT
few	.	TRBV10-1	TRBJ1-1	CASRVGVNTEAFF	TGCGCCAGCAGGGTTGGAGTGAACACTGAAGCTTTCTTT
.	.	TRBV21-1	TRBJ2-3	CASSKTGGTDTQYF	TGTGCCAGCAGCAAAACAGGGGGCACAGATACGCAGTATTTT
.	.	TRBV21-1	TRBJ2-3	CASSSRIYTDTQYF	TGTGCCAGCAGCAGCCGTATCTACACAGATACGCAGTATTTT
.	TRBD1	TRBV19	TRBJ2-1	CASSMGQGVNEQFF	TGTGCCAGTAGTATGGGACAGGGTGTGAATGAGCAGTTCTTC
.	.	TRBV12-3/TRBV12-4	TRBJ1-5	CASSSRGNQPQHF	TGTGCCAGCAGTTCTAGGGGGAATCAGCCCCAGCATTTT
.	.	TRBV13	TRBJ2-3	CASSLGLGVDTQYF	TGTGCCAGCAGCTTAGGCCTAGGTGTGGATACGCAGTATTTT
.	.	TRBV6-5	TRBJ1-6	CASSSNTNSPLHF	TGTGCCAGCAGTTCAAACACGAATTCACCCCTCCACTTT
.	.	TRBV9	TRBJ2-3	CASSVDGFSTDTQYF	TGTGCCAGCAGCGTAGACGGGTTTAGCACAGATACGCAGTATTTT